The T cell receptor (beta chain) under discussion was sequenced for a study of shared clonotypes between healthy human individuals. Per the original data handling: In the immunoSEQ data, sequences were junction-only and lacked quality scores, so filtering differed. Sequencing was performed with immunoSEQ multiplex PCR; in TCRdb, only in-frame clones are kept and a portion is missing. D and trimming were read from the DNA, whereas the V and J calls and clone size are those reported in that table. The sample lists 550,000 to 850,000 clones; roughly two thirds were seen once. This CDR3 is built from 14 residues. CDR1 is MNHEY and CDR2 is SVGAGI in the germline V gene. Between the trimmed V and J ends, which lost 5 bases and 0 bases, there was a span of 10 bases.

The sequence was obtained from a woman aged 30 to 39 in good health. The chain has TRBV6-5 and TRBJ1-2, with unresolved D. The sample taken for sequencing was memory CD4+ T cells sorted from blood. Subset specified: CD45RA-negative fraction. The CDR3: CASSPGTSNYGYTF. The CDR3 region has the DNA TGTGCCAGCAGTCCAGGAACCTCTAACTATGGCTACACCTTC.